One sample yielded the 5 T cell receptor beta chains listed below, sequenced in a study of cytotoxic CD8 clonotypes in ibrutinib-treated CLL. Sequencing used immunoSEQ multiplex PCR; TCRdb keeps in-frame clones, though not all of them. This sample carries over 65,000 clones, roughly 80% of them seen once, and the ten largest clones take about 4.4%. Sequencing was performed on PBMCs, taken after 12 months of ibrutinib treatment. These receptor sequences come from a human donor with chronic lymphocytic leukemia.

The rearrangement uses TRBV6-5 and TRBJ2-7, with a tentative D call TRBD2 (5 bases). Germline CDR1 is MNHEY and CDR2 is SVGAGI. Trimming stripped 6 bases from V and 6 bases from J, with 9 bases between. This CDR3 is built from 11 residues. This CDR3 is CASRRSGEQYF. The DNA for the CDR3 is TGTGCCAGCAGGCGGAGCGGCGAGCAGTACTTC.

The gene calls are TRBV6-5 and TRBJ2-5; weak D call: TRBD1 (7 bases). Germline V CDR1 and CDR2: MNHEY, SVGAGI. The CDR3 is 15 residues long. Trimming took off 7 bases at V and 1 base at J, with 16 bases between the two ends. DNA for the CDR3: TGTGCCAGCAACCTACGGGGGACAGCCCAAGAGACCCAGTACTTC. This translates into CASNLRGTAQETQYF.

The rearrangement uses TRBV7-6 and TRBJ1-4; 10 bases line up with TRBD1. This CDR3 is 14 amino acids long. Losses at the gene ends were 3 bases for V and 8 bases for J; bases not matched to a gene: 3. Germline V gene lookup returns CDR1 SGHVS and CDR2 FNYEAQ. This CDR3 reads CASSLGTGEEKLFF. The CDR3 DNA sequence: TGTGCCAGCAGCTTGGGGACAGGGGAGGAAAAACTGTTTTTT.

The sample holds a few counts of this clone. The chain joins TRBV30 to TRBJ1-1, with a possible D match to TRBD1 (6 bases). Germline CDR1 reads GTSNPN; CDR2 reads SVGIG (reference sequence). Trimming pared 2 bases from V and 6 bases from J, leaving 16 bases between. This CDR3 is built from 14 residues. For the CDR3, the DNA is TGTGCCTGGAGTCCTCGGGGGGGGCGGGCTGAAGCTTTCTTT. Encoded protein: CAWSPRGGRAEAFF. Together with reference TRBV30 and TRBJ1-1, the CDR3 gives the full variable domain: SQTIHQWPATLVQPVGSPLSLECTVEGTSNPNLYWYRQAAGRGLQLLFYSVGIGQISSEVPQNLSASRPQDRQFILSSKKLLLSDSGFYLCAWSPRGGRAEAFFGQGTRLTVV.

This clone was seen more than once but under ten times. The V gene is TRBV4-2, the J gene TRBJ2-3; D possibly matches TRBD1 or TRBD2 (5 bases each). This CDR3 is 15 amino acids long. The germline V gene encodes CDR1 LGHNA and CDR2 YNFKEQ. V was cut by 2 bases and J by 1 base, with 10 bases left in between. CDR3 DNA: TGTGCCAGCAGCCAATCACTAGGGGGCACAGATACGCAGTATTTT. Amino acids: CASSQSLGGTDTQYF.